This T cell receptor (beta chain) was found in a study of cytomegalovirus exposure and HLA in healthy donors. The PCR contained 60 Vbeta and 13 Jbeta primers. Measured with immunoSEQ multiplex PCR; TCRdb has only the in-frame clones, and not every one. The table has more than 90,000 clones, 78% seen once. Germline CDR1 is SGHTA and CDR2 is FQGNSA. The CDR3 has 15 amino acids. Trimming removed 3 bases from V and 3 bases from J; junction bases left unmatched: 5. The sequence was obtained from a woman aged 55 to 70 in good health and CMV-seronegative. J is TRBJ2-3 and V is TRBV7-2, with TRBD1 identical over 8 bases. The specimen was PBMCs. The CDR3 DNA sequence: TGTGCCAGCAGCTTTAGCAGGGGGCAGACAGATACGCAGTATTTT. Protein: CASSFSRGQTDTQYF.